These 19 T cell receptor beta chains came from one sample sequenced in a study of T cell repertoires in cytomegalovirus infection. Their specific antigens are unknown. MiXCR, run by TCRdb on the reads, gives a single entry per CDR3 protein. The table includes some 310,000 distinct CDR3 sequences, approximately 25% detected once. This material consisted of cultured PBMCs, taken from culture after CMV antigen stimulation. Receptor source: a human donor in good health (CMV status not recorded). Some clones in this sample may be carry-over from other donors' samples.

V and J are TRBV9 and TRBJ2-3; D uncertain. The germline V gene has CDR1 SGDLS and CDR2 YYNGEE. V was clipped by 3 bases and J by 5 bases, with 7 bases between them. This CDR3 is 12 amino acids long. The CDR3 region has the DNA TGTGCCAGCAGCGGAGCTGGAGATACGCAGTATTTT. It codes for CASSGAGDTQYF.

At least ten counts were recorded for this clonotype. V and J are TRBV7-2 and TRBJ1-3; D is unresolved. Trimming took off 8 bases at V and 0 bases at J, with 14 bases between the two ends. Germline V gene data show CDR1 as SGHTA and CDR2 as FQGNSA. The CDR3 is made up of 15 amino acids. Written as DNA, the CDR3 is TGTGCCAGCCGGATAAGCGTCCACTCTGGAAACACCATATATTTT. Amino acids: CASRISVHSGNTIYF.

This clonotype was detected ten times or more. CDR3 residues: CASSQQQGYEQYF. CDR3 nucleotides: TGCGCCAGCAGCCAACAACAGGGTTACGAGCAGTACTTC. The chain joins TRBV4-1 to TRBJ2-7, with D maybe TRBD1 (6 bases). This CDR3 comprises 13 residues. Trimming took 2 bases from V and 4 from J, leaving 9 bases between them. Germline lookup yields CDR1 MGHRA and CDR2 YSYEKL.

This clonotype was counted a few times. The rearrangement uses TRBV6-1 and TRBJ1-4, with D tentatively TRBD1 (5 bases). Trimming stripped 4 bases from V and 5 bases from J, with 8 bases between. The CDR3 extends over 13 amino acids. Germline V CDR1 and CDR2: MNHNS, SASEGT. CDR3 DNA: TGTGCCAGCAGTGGGGACTTCAATGAAAAACTGTTTTTT. Encoded protein: CASSGDFNEKLFF.

The sample holds a few counts of this clonotype. The chain links TRBV6-2 or TRBV6-3 to TRBJ1-5, with D perhaps TRBD1 (5 bases). CDR3 length: 15 residues. Per the germline V gene, CDR1 is MNHEY and CDR2 is SVGEGT. Trimming removed 9 bases from V and 3 bases from J, with 18 bases in between. The CDR3 DNA reads TGTGCCAGTCGTCAGGGATGGGACCCCAATCAGCCCCAGCATTTT. It specifies CASRQGWDPNQPQHF.

This clonotype was picked up many times. This rearrangement joins TRBV7-9 to TRBJ2-1; TRBD2 agrees at 9 bases. CDR1 and CDR2 (germline): SEHNR, FQNEAQ (reference sequence). CDR3 length: 17 residues. J was trimmed by 7 bases and V by 0 bases; bases with no gene match: 10. CDR3 nucleotides: TGTGCCAGCAGCTTAGCGTTGCGGGAGGGCCGGGGTAATGAGCAGTTCTTC. Translated, it gives CASSLALREGRGNEQFF.

This chain links TRBV7-2 with TRBJ2-7; D gene uncertain. Germline assignment: CDR1 SGHTA and CDR2 FQGNSA. V was pared by 7 bases and J by 0 bases, with 10 bases between. This CDR3 contains 13 residues. CDR3 DNA sequence: TGTGCCAGCAATTTGGGCGCCTCCTACGAGCAGTACTTC. It encodes CASNLGASYEQYF.

This clonotype has just a few counts. V gene TRBV11-3 combines with J gene TRBJ1-1; D gene ambiguous. V was shortened by 0 bases and J by 7 bases, with 9 bases between the two germline ends. The CDR3 spans 13 residues. Germline lookup yields CDR1 SGHNT and CDR2 YENEEA. CDR3 amino acids: CASSLDRWNEAFF. In nucleotides, the CDR3 is TGTGCCAGCAGCTTAGATCGCTGGAATGAAGCTTTCTTT.

This clonotype was seen a few times. As DNA, the CDR3 is TGTGCCAGCAGTTCCCCCGAGGCGGCTGACACTGAAGCTTTCTTT. This codes for CASSSPEAADTEAFF. The chain employs TRBV6-2 or TRBV6-3 and TRBJ1-1; D is undetermined. Trimming removed 4 bases from V and 3 bases from J, with 15 bases in between. The CDR3 totals 15 residues. Germline CDR1 MNHEY, CDR2 SVGEGT.

This clonotype showed up many times. The chain has TRBV7-2 and TRBJ1-3; maybe TRBD1 (5 bases). The germline V and J ends were trimmed by 5 bases and 8 bases, with 13 bases remaining between them. The CDR3 has 13 amino acids. CDR1 SGHTA and CDR2 FQGNSA come from the germline V gene. The CDR3 sequence: CASSAGPEDTIYF. The CDR3 region has the DNA TGTGCCAGCAGCGCAGGGCCCGAGGACACCATATATTTT.

This clonotype was counted a few times. The rearrangement uses TRBV4-3 and TRBJ2-5; TRBD2 agrees at 7 bases. With V trimmed by 0 bases and J by 7 bases, 5 bases remained unmatched. Germline CDR1 is LGHNA and CDR2 is YSLEER. CDR3 length equals 14 residues. CDR3 loop: CASSQEVREGTQYF. CDR3 nucleotides: TGCGCCAGCAGCCAAGAGGTTAGGGAGGGGACCCAGTACTTC.

The table lists this clonotype with a few counts. The chain recombines TRBV11-2 with TRBJ2-6, with 13 bases matching TRBD2. V trimming: 5 bases; J trimming: 2 bases; junction bases outside the gene matches: 6. Germline values: CDR1 SGHAT, CDR2 FQNNGV. This CDR3 contains 18 residues. The CDR3 sequence: CASSLTSGRAPGANVLTF. The CDR3 DNA follows: TGTGCCAGCAGCCTTACTAGCGGGAGGGCCCCTGGGGCCAACGTCCTGACTTTC.

This chain uses TRBV7-2 with TRBJ2-3, with D possibly being TRBD2 (7 bases). Germline CDR1 reads SGHTA; CDR2 reads FQGNSA. CDR3 length equals 15 residues. Trimming took off 3 bases at V and 1 base at J, with 11 bases between the two ends. The CDR3: CASSFNGGRTDTQYF. DNA for the CDR3: TGTGCCAGCAGCTTCAACGGGGGGCGCACAGATACGCAGTATTTT.

The chain recombines TRBV6-4 with TRBJ2-1; the D gene is possibly TRBD1 (5 bases). Germline-derived CDR1 and CDR2 are MRHNA and SNTAGT. The germline V and J ends were trimmed by 6 bases and 7 bases, with 13 bases remaining between them. The CDR3 is 13 residues long. This CDR3 is CASSMTATNEQFF. The CDR3 DNA reads as TGTGCCAGCAGCATGACAGCTACGAATGAGCAGTTCTTC.

Only a few counts were recorded for this clonotype. The rearrangement links TRBV20-1 to TRBJ2-7, with 7 positions matching TRBD1. From germline, CDR1 is DFQATT and CDR2 SNEGSKA (reference sequence). The junction had 16 bases not matched to a gene; V was cut back by 5 bases and J by 3 bases. The CDR3 loop spans 16 amino acids. The CDR3 reads CSALWDSYSKYYEQYF. CDR3 DNA: TGCAGTGCTCTATGGGACAGCTACTCTAAATACTACGAGCAGTACTTC.

This clonotype was counted ten times or more. The chain uses TRBV7-9 and TRBJ2-5; either TRBD1 or TRBD2 may supply D (5 bases each). Germline values: CDR1 SEHNR, CDR2 FQNEAQ (reference sequence). With 1 base removed from V and 5 bases from J, the gap between germline ends came to 14 bases. The length of the CDR3 is 15 residues. The CDR3, as DNA: TGTGCCAGCAGCTTAGGGCGGACGGGACCGGAGACCCAGTACTTC. Protein sequence: CASSLGRTGPETQYF.

This clonotype was counted between two and nine times. This rearrangement joins TRBV30 to TRBJ1-2; 7 bases map to TRBD1. V lost 0 bases to trimming and J lost 3 bases; unmatched junction nucleotides: 4. This CDR3 has 14 amino acids. From germline, CDR1 is GTSNPN and CDR2 SVGIG (reference sequence). The CDR3 DNA is TGTGCCTGGAGTGTCTCGACAGGGTACTATGGCTACACCTTC. Translated, it gives CAWSVSTGYYGYTF. Complete variable domain (other parts from reference TRBV30 and TRBJ1-2): SQTIHQWPATLVQPVGSPLSLECTVEGTSNPNLYWYRQAAGRGLQLLFYSVGIGQISSEVPQNLSASRPQDRQFILSSKKLLLSDSGFYLCAWSVSTGYYGYTFGSGTRLTVV.

Many counts were recorded for this clonotype. The chain is built from TRBV6-5 and TRBJ1-1; 12 bases fit TRBD1. Germline CDR1 and CDR2: MNHEY and SVGAGI. The CDR3 totals 16 residues. With 7 bases clipped from V and 1 base from J, the junction kept 7 bases outside the gene matches. The CDR3 DNA sequence: TGTGCCAGCAACCCCGGGACAGGGGGCGGGAACACTGAAGCTTTCTTT. Encoded protein: CASNPGTGGGNTEAFF.

The chain couples TRBV24-1 to TRBJ2-1, with D unclear. In germline, CDR1 is KGHDR, CDR2 SFDVKD. CDR3 length equals 11 residues. V was shortened by 1 base and J by 10 bases, with 4 bases between the two germline ends. The DNA for the CDR3 is TGTGCCACCAGTGATTTCTGGGAGCAGTTCTTC. It is translated as CATSDFWEQFF.